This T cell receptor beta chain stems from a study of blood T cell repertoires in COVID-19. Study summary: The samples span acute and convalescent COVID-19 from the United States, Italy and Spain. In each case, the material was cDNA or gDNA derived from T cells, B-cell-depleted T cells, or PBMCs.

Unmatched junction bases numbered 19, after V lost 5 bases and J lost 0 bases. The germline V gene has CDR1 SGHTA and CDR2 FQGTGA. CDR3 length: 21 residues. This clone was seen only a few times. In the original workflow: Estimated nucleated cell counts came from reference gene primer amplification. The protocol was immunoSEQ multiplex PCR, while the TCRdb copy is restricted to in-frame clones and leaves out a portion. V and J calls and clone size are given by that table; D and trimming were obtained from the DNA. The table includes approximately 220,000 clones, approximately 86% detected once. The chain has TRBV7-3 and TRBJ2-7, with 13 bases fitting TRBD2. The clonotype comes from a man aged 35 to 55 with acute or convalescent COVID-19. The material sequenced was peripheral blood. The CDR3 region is CASSQTMGLAGFPLSSYEQYF. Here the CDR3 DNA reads TGTGCCAGCAGCCAAACTATGGGACTAGCGGGATTTCCCCTGAGCTCCTACGAGCAGTACTTC.